This TCR beta chain originates from a study of blood T cell repertoires in COVID-19. Study-level information: From the United States, Italy and Spain came samples of acute and convalescent COVID-19. Nucleic acid was either cDNA or gDNA, and it came from T cells, B-cell-depleted T cells, or PBMCs.

Germline lookup yields CDR1 MNHEY and CDR2 SMNVEV (reference sequence). This CDR3 spans 15 amino acids. The V segment lost 3 bases and the J segment 2 bases; nucleotides outside the gene matches: 5. Original processing methods: Reference gene primer amplification gave estimated nucleated cell counts. Assay: immunoSEQ multiplex PCR; the TCRdb copy retains only in-frame clones and omits some. V, J and clone size were drawn from that table, and D and trimming were deduced from the DNA. In the table there are roughly 72,000 clones, 88% of which are singletons. What was sequenced was peripheral blood. This chain joins TRBV27 and TRBJ2-3, with 7 bases matching TRBD2. This sequence originates from a human donor in a cohort sampled during active COVID-19. The CDR3 sequence is CASSFQRGITDTQYF. CDR3 DNA: TGTGCCAGCAGTTTCCAGCGGGGAATCACAGATACGCAGTATTTT.